These T cell receptor beta chains were read from a single sample in a study of cytomegalovirus exposure and HLA in healthy donors. Profiled with immunoSEQ multiplex PCR; TCRdb holds only in-frame clones, not every one. The sample records roughly 150,000 clones, roughly 64% being singletons. Sequenced: PBMCs. The receptors come from a woman aged 25-40 years in good health and CMV-seropositive. CDR3s include the opening cysteine and the closing phenylalanine or tryptophan. Each record gives: V gene, J gene, clone size, D gene, CDR3 protein, CDR3 DNA. A D gene is named only where the DNA matches it firmly. Expanded clones are given a class, and other clones once, few, many or no size at all.

V: TRBV4-1; J: TRBJ1-5; size: .; D: .; CDR3: CASSQPVRTGDSNQPQHF; DNA: TGCGCCAGCAGCCAACCCGTCAGGACTGGGGATAGCAATCAGCCCCAGCATTTT
V: TRBV7-9; J: TRBJ2-3; size: .; D: .; CDR3: CASSSLDSLIRDTQYF; DNA: TGTGCCAGCAGCTCTCTCGATAGTTTAATCCGAGATACGCAGTATTTT
V: TRBV7-9; J: TRBJ2-5; size: .; D: TRBD1; CDR3: CASSLLRDRGETQYF; DNA: TGTGCCAGCAGCTTATTGCGCGACAGGGGAGAGACCCAGTACTTC
V: TRBV7-9; J: TRBJ1-1; size: .; D: .; CDR3: CASTPQGRVISNTEAFF; DNA: TGTGCCAGCACCCCTCAGGGCAGGGTCATTAGTAACACTGAAGCTTTCTTT
V: TRBV6-1; J: TRBJ2-1; size: few; D: TRBD2; CDR3: CASSEGFGGSEQFF; DNA: TGTGCCAGCAGTGAGGGGTTCGGCGGGAGTGAGCAGTTCTTC
V: TRBV7-9; J: TRBJ2-1; size: few; D: .; CDR3: CASGQKTYNEQFF; DNA: TGTGCCAGTGGACAGAAAACTTACAATGAGCAGTTCTTC
V: TRBV18; J: TRBJ2-7; size: few; D: .; CDR3: CASSPKHREGFSYEQYF; DNA: TGTGCCAGCTCACCGAAGCACCGAGAGGGATTCTCCTACGAGCAGTACTTC
V: TRBV4-1; J: TRBJ1-6; size: .; D: .; CDR3: CASSQVGSLPGPLHF; DNA: TGCGCCAGCAGCCAAGTAGGTAGTCTCCCGGGACCCCTCCACTTT
V: TRBV27; J: TRBJ1-1; size: .; D: .; CDR3: CASSLYTGTEAFF; DNA: TGTGCCAGCAGTTTATACACAGGGACTGAAGCTTTCTTT
V: TRBV2; J: TRBJ1-5; size: .; D: .; CDR3: CASAGGNQPQHF; DNA: TGTGCCAGTGCAGGGGGCAATCAGCCCCAGCATTTT
V: TRBV14; J: TRBJ2-7; size: .; D: .; CDR3: CASSRTGTRLVEQYF; DNA: TGTGCCAGCAGCCGTACCGGGACTCGGCTTGTGGAGCAGTACTTC
V: TRBV5-1; J: TRBJ2-3; size: .; D: .; CDR3: CASSLTPGWADTQYF; DNA: TGCGCCAGCAGCTTGACCCCGGGGTGGGCAGATACGCAGTATTTT
V: TRBV20-1; J: TRBJ2-1; size: .; D: .; CDR3: CSASFMNEQFF; DNA: TGCAGTGCTAGTTTTATGAATGAGCAGTTCTTC
V: TRBV7-8; J: TRBJ2-5; size: .; D: .; CDR3: CASSPGQKGQETQYF; DNA: TGTGCCAGCAGCCCAGGACAGAAGGGACAAGAGACCCAGTACTTC
V: TRBV23-1; J: TRBJ2-5; size: .; D: .; CDR3: CASSLGESFQETQYF; DNA: TGCGCCAGCAGCCTAGGCGAAAGTTTCCAAGAGACCCAGTACTTC
V: TRBV10-2; J: TRBJ2-2; size: .; D: TRBD2; CDR3: CASSTGLASGELFF; DNA: TGCGCCAGCAGTACGGGACTAGCCTCCGGGGAGCTGTTTTTT
V: TRBV2; J: TRBJ2-7; size: .; D: .; CDR3: CASGMGGYEQYF; DNA: TGTGCCAGTGGGATGGGGGGCTACGAGCAGTACTTC
V: TRBV18; J: TRBJ1-2; size: .; D: TRBD1; CDR3: CASSPQATDRGRYGYTF; DNA: TGTGCCAGCTCACCACAAGCAACGGACAGGGGGAGATATGGCTACACCTTC
V: TRBV30; J: TRBJ2-2; size: .; D: TRBD1; CDR3: CAQDRGSNTGELFF; DNA: TGTGCCCAAGACAGGGGATCGAACACCGGGGAGCTGTTTTTT
V: TRBV27; J: TRBJ1-5; size: few; D: .; CDR3: CASSFRFFQPQHF; DNA: TGTGCCAGCAGTTTTCGGTTTTTTCAGCCCCAGCATTTT
V: TRBV6-4; J: TRBJ2-3; size: few; D: .; CDR3: CASSEASGRADTQYF; DNA: TGTGCCAGCAGTGAAGCCTCAGGAAGAGCAGATACGCAGTATTTT
V: TRBV19; J: TRBJ1-2; size: .; D: .; CDR3: CASDFGSYGYTF; DNA: TGTGCCAGTGATTTCGGTAGCTATGGCTACACCTTC
V: TRBV27; J: TRBJ2-7; size: .; D: .; CDR3: CASSPEQGTYEQYF; DNA: TGTGCCAGCAGTCCAGAACAGGGAACCTACGAGCAGTACTTC
V: TRBV7-9; J: TRBJ2-7; size: .; D: .; CDR3: CASSLTAYEQYF; DNA: TGTGCCAGCAGCTTGACAGCCTACGAGCAGTACTTC
V: TRBV6-1; J: TRBJ2-7; size: .; D: .; CDR3: CASAPAGDHYEQYF; DNA: TGTGCCAGCGCCCCCGCCGGAGATCACTACGAGCAGTACTTC
V: TRBV6-6; J: TRBJ1-2; size: .; D: TRBD1; CDR3: CASSTVTGSTNYGYTF; DNA: TGTGCCAGCAGTACGGTGACAGGGTCAACTAACTATGGCTACACCTTC
V: TRBV4-1; J: TRBJ1-2; size: .; D: TRBD1; CDR3: CASSQGWTGNSGYGYTF; DNA: TGCGCCAGCAGCCAAGGTTGGACAGGCAACAGTGGGTATGGCTACACCTTC
V: TRBV29-1; J: TRBJ2-7; size: .; D: .; CDR3: CSVEGGPRQAYEQYF; DNA: TGCAGCGTTGAAGGGGGACCTAGACAGGCCTACGAGCAGTACTTC
V: TRBV30; J: TRBJ1-2; size: few; D: .; CDR3: CAWISHRVRRDGYTF; DNA: TGTGCCTGGATCTCTCACAGGGTGCGAAGAGATGGCTACACCTTC
V: TRBV5-1; J: TRBJ1-6; size: .; D: .; CDR3: CASSPAFGASPLHF; DNA: TGCGCCAGCAGCCCCGCATTTGGAGCTTCACCCCTCCACTTT
V: TRBV4-2; J: TRBJ1-5; size: .; D: .; CDR3: CASSQVSEGNQPQHF; DNA: TGTGCCAGCAGCCAAGTATCGGAGGGGAACCAGCCCCAGCATTTT
V: TRBV7-3; J: TRBJ2-1; size: .; D: TRBD2; CDR3: CASSPSGSYNEQFF; DNA: TGTGCCAGCAGCCCTAGCGGCTCCTACAATGAGCAGTTCTTC
V: TRBV25-1; J: TRBJ2-7; size: .; D: .; CDR3: CASSEQAGSYEQYF; DNA: TGTGCCAGCAGTGAACAAGCGGGCTCCTACGAGCAGTACTTC
V: TRBV4-1; J: TRBJ2-1; size: .; D: TRBD2; CDR3: CASSQDLSGTVYNEQFF; DNA: TGCGCCAGCAGCCAAGATCTTAGCGGGACCGTCTACAATGAGCAGTTCTTC
V: TRBV6-1; J: TRBJ1-4; size: once; D: TRBD1; CDR3: CASMRDRGDEKLFF; DNA: TGTGCCAGCATGAGGGACAGGGGGGATGAAAAACTGTTTTTT
V: TRBV9; J: TRBJ1-2; size: .; D: .; CDR3: CASSVALTEGYTF; DNA: TGTGCCAGCAGCGTAGCCCTCACGGAGGGCTACACCTTC
V: TRBV5-1; J: TRBJ1-2; size: once; D: .; CDR3: CASSLATGNYGYTF; DNA: TGCGCCAGCAGCTTGGCAACCGGGAACTATGGCTACACCTTC
V: TRBV7-7; J: TRBJ2-7; size: .; D: TRBD1; CDR3: CASSSTGTGGREQYF; DNA: TGTGCTAGCAGCTCGACCGGGACAGGGGGGCGCGAGCAGTACTTC
V: TRBV29-1; J: TRBJ1-2; size: .; D: .; CDR3: CSAREGVTNYGYTF; DNA: TGCAGCGCCAGGGAGGGGGTCACTAACTATGGCTACACCTTC
V: TRBV28; J: TRBJ1-2; size: .; D: .; CDR3: CASSLGAGTYGYTF; DNA: TGTGCCAGCAGTTTGGGTGCGGGGACCTATGGCTACACCTTC
V: TRBV27; J: TRBJ2-6; size: few; D: .; CDR3: CASRGAGSSGANVLTF; DNA: TGTGCCAGCAGGGGGGCAGGGAGCTCTGGGGCCAACGTCCTGACTTTC
V: TRBV9; J: TRBJ2-1; size: .; D: TRBD2; CDR3: CASSWITSGMRNEQFF; DNA: TGTGCCAGCAGTTGGATTACTAGCGGGATGCGCAATGAGCAGTTCTTC
V: TRBV7-3; J: TRBJ1-1; size: .; D: .; CDR3: CASSRRGGEAFF; DNA: TGTGCCAGCAGCCGGCGAGGGGGTGAAGCTTTCTTT
V: TRBV12-5; J: TRBJ2-2; size: .; D: TRBD2; CDR3: CASGPRLASNTGELFF; DNA: TGTGCTAGTGGTCCCCGACTAGCGTCGAACACCGGGGAGCTGTTTTTT
V: TRBV7-9; J: TRBJ2-6; size: .; D: .; CDR3: CAGPESGANVLTF; DNA: TGTGCCGGCCCAGAATCTGGGGCCAACGTCCTGACTTTC
V: TRBV19; J: TRBJ2-7; size: once; D: TRBD1; CDR3: CASSPGQGVYEQYF; DNA: TGTGCCAGTAGTCCGGGACAGGGGGTCTACGAGCAGTACTTC
V: TRBV30; J: TRBJ1-4; size: once; D: .; CDR3: CAWSVRVAEKLFF; DNA: TGTGCCTGGAGTGTACGGGTCGCGGAAAAACTGTTTTTT